This T cell receptor (beta chain) was identified in a study of early T cells in non-severe SARS-CoV-2 infection. Across the whole study: Chains from this unsorted whole-blood bulk RNA could not be paired. Findings of the study overall: Anti-spike CD8 specificities were favored by VDJdb matching, whose results missed private and CD4 specificities.

Each cDNA molecule carried a unique molecular identifier. Each CDR3 protein gets one entry after TCRdb re-called the 5' RACE reads with MiXCR. The data contain about 61,000 distinct CDR3 sequences, about 11% of them singletons. A word on this clonotype: Its cognate antigen is unknown.

Germline CDR1 is SGHRS and CDR2 is YFSETQ. The germline V and J ends were trimmed by 0 bases and 0 bases, with 10 bases remaining between them. The CDR3 is 15 residues long. The sequence was collected from an adult who was a healthcare worker with PCR-confirmed SARS-CoV-2 infection or an uninfected control (not recorded which). The donor label of this sample is uncertain. The chain is built from TRBV5-1 and TRBJ2-7, with D maybe TRBD2 (6 bases). This sample comprised whole blood, obtained at baseline. As DNA, the CDR3 is TGCGCCAGCAGCTTGGGAGCTAGCGACTCCTACGAGCAGTACGTC. Translated, it gives CASSLGASDSYEQYV.